This T cell receptor beta chain was observed in a study of control samples from healthy donors and cancer patients. This table comes from immunoSEQ multiplex PCR, and its TCRdb copy is limited to in-frame clones, with some not included. The top ten hold 5% to 7% of the sample, which has about 74,000 clones, 88% seen once. The CDR3 length is 14 residues. CDR1 and CDR2 (germline): WNHNN, SYGVQD (reference sequence). The V end lost 6 bases, the J end lost 6 bases, and 14 bases lay between the germline ends. This receptor was taken from a woman between 50 and 59 years old in good health. The rearrangement uses TRBV10-1 and TRBJ2-2, with a possible D match to TRBD1 (6 bases). Specimen: blood. CDR3 nucleotide sequence: TGCGCCAGCAGCCTCAGGGGCCGACCCGGGGAGCTGTTTTTT. This gives the protein CASSLRGRPGELFF.